This T cell receptor beta chain is from a study of blood T cells in healthy people across ages. Study at large: T cells yielded about one barcoded beta molecule per two cells through template switching.

It was with a sample-barcoded 5' primer and a J-beta primer mix that a second PCR of roughly 7 to 12 cycles was run. One entry per CDR3 protein, called by TCRdb with MiXCR from the 5' RACE reads. In the table there are some 930,000 distinct CDR3 sequences, just under 30% of which are singletons. Germline V gene data show CDR1 as SGHTA and CDR2 as FQGTGA. V shed 5 bases and J 4 bases; nucleotides not matched to a gene: 3. The CDR3 covers 13 residues. A further study also used this sample, focusing on T cells of mothers and their children. That report notes: For cDNA synthesis, the complete extracted RNA was used (roughly 1.4 ug per 15 ul).

The chain uses TRBV7-3 and TRBJ2-7; 9 positions agree with TRBD1. The sequenced sample consisted of blood. The source of this sequence is a middle-aged woman in good health. The DNA of the CDR3 is TGTGCCAGCAGCCACGGGACAGGGTACGAGCAGTACTTC. This encodes CASSHGTGYEQYF. Full variable domain (outside the CDR3, taken from reference TRBV7-3 and TRBJ2-7): GAGVSQTPSNKVTEKGKYVELRCDPISGHTALYWYRQSLGQGPEFLIYFQGTGAADDSGLPNDRFFAVRPEGSVSTLKIQRTERGDSAVYLCASSHGTGYEQYFGPGTRLTVT.